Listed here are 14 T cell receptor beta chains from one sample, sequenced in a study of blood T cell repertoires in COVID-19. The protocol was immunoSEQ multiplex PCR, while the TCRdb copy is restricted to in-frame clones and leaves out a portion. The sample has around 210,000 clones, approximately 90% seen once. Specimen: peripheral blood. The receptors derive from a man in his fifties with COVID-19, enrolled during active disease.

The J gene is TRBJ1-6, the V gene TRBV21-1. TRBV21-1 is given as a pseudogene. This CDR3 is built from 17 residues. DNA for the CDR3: TGTGCCAGCAGCAAATGGTCCGGAGCGGGGAGTAATTCACCCCTCCACTTT. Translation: CASSKWSGAGSNSPLHF.

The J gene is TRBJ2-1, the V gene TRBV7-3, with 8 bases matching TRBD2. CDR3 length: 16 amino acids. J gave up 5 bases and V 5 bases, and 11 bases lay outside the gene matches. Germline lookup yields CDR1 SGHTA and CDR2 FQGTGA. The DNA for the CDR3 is TGTGCCAGCAGCCCCCGGAGCGGGGGAGCGCACAATGAGCAGTTCTTC. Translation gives CASSPRSGGAHNEQFF.

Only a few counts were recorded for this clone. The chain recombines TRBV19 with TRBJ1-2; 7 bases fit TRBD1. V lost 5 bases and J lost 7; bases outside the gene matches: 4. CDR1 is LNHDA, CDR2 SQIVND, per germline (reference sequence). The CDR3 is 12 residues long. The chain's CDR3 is CASSPRGAGYTF. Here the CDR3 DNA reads TGTGCCAGTAGTCCCAGGGGGGCTGGCTACACCTTC.

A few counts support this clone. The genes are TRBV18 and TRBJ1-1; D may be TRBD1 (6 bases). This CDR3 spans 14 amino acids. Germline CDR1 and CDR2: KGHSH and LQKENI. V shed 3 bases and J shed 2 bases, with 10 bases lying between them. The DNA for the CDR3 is TGTGCCAGCTCACCCCGGACAGCTAACACTGAAGCTTTCTTT. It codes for CASSPRTANTEAFF.

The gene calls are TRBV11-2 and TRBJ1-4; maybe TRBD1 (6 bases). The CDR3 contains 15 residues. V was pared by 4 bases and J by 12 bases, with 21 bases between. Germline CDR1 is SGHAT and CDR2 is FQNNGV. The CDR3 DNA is TGTGCCAGCAGCTCCGTAAATACAGGGTTTGTAGAACTGTTTTTT. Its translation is CASSSVNTGFVELFF.

This CDR3 reads CASSTPGLAGGWIETQYF. The CDR3 bases are TGTGCCAGCAGCACCCCCGGACTAGCGGGAGGTTGGATAGAGACCCAGTACTTC. The chain links TRBV7-2 to TRBJ2-5, with TRBD2 matching 14 bases. CDR1 is SGHTA and CDR2 is FQGNSA in the germline V gene. The V and J ends lost 5 bases and 4 bases, in that order; junction bases with no gene match: 12. The CDR3 has 18 residues.

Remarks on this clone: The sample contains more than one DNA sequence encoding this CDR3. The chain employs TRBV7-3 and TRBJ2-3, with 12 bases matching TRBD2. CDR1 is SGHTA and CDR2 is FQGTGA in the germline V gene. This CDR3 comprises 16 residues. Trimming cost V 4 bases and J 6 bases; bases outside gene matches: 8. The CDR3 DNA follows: TGTGCCAGCAGCTCACGACTAGCGGGGGCAGGGGATACGCAGTATTTT. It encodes CASSSRLAGAGDTQYF.

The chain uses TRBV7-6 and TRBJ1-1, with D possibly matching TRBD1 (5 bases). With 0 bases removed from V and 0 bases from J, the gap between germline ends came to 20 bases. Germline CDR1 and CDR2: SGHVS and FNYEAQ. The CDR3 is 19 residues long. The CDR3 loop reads CASSLALRGSTHMNTEAFF. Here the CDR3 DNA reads TGTGCCAGCAGCTTAGCGCTTCGGGGGTCCACCCATATGAACACTGAAGCTTTCTTT. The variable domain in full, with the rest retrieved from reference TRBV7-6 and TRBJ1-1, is GAGVSQSPRYKVTKRGQDVALRCDPISGHVSLYWYRQALGQGPEFLTYFNYEAQQDKSGLPNDRFSAERPEGSISTLTIQRTEQRDSAMYRCASSLALRGSTHMNTEAFFGQGTRLTVV.

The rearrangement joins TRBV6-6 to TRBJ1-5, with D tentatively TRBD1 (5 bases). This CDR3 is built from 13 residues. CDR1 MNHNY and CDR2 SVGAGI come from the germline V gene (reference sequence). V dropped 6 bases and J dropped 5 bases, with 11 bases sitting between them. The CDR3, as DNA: TGTGCCAGCAGGGTGGGGCGTGATCAGCCCCAGCATTTT. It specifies CASRVGRDQPQHF.

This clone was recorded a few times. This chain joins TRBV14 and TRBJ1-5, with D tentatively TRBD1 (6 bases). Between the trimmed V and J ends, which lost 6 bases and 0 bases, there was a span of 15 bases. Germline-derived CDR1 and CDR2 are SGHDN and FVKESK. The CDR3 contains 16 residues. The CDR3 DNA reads TGTGCCAGCAGAAACAACAGGGTCAATAGCAATCAGCCCCAGCATTTT. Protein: CASRNNRVNSNQPQHF.

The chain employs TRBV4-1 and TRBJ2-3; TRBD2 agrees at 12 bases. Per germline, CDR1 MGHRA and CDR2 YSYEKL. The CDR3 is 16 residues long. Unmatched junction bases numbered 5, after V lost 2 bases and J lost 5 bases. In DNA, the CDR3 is TGCGCCAGCAGCCAACTAGCGGGGGGGCCTGGAGATACGCAGTATTTT. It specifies CASSQLAGGPGDTQYF.

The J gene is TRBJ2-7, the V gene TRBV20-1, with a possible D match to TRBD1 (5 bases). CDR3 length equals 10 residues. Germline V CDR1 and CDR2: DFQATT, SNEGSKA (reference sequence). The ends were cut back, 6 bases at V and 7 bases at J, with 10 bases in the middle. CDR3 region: CSAPGLEQYF. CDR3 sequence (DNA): TGCAGTGCCCCAGGGTTGGAGCAGTACTTC.

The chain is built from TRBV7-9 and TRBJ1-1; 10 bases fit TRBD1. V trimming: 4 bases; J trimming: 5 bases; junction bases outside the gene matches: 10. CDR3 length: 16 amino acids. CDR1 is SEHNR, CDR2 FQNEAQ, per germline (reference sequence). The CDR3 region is CASSYLRDRGATEAFF. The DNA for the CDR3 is TGTGCCAGCAGCTACCTCCGGGACAGGGGTGCGACTGAAGCTTTCTTT.

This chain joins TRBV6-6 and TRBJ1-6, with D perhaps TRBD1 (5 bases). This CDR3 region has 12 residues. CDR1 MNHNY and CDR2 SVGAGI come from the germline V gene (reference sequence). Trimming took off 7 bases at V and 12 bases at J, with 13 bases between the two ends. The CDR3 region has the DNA TGTGCCAGCACCTCACAGCAGGGACCCCTCCACTTT. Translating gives CASTSQQGPLHF.